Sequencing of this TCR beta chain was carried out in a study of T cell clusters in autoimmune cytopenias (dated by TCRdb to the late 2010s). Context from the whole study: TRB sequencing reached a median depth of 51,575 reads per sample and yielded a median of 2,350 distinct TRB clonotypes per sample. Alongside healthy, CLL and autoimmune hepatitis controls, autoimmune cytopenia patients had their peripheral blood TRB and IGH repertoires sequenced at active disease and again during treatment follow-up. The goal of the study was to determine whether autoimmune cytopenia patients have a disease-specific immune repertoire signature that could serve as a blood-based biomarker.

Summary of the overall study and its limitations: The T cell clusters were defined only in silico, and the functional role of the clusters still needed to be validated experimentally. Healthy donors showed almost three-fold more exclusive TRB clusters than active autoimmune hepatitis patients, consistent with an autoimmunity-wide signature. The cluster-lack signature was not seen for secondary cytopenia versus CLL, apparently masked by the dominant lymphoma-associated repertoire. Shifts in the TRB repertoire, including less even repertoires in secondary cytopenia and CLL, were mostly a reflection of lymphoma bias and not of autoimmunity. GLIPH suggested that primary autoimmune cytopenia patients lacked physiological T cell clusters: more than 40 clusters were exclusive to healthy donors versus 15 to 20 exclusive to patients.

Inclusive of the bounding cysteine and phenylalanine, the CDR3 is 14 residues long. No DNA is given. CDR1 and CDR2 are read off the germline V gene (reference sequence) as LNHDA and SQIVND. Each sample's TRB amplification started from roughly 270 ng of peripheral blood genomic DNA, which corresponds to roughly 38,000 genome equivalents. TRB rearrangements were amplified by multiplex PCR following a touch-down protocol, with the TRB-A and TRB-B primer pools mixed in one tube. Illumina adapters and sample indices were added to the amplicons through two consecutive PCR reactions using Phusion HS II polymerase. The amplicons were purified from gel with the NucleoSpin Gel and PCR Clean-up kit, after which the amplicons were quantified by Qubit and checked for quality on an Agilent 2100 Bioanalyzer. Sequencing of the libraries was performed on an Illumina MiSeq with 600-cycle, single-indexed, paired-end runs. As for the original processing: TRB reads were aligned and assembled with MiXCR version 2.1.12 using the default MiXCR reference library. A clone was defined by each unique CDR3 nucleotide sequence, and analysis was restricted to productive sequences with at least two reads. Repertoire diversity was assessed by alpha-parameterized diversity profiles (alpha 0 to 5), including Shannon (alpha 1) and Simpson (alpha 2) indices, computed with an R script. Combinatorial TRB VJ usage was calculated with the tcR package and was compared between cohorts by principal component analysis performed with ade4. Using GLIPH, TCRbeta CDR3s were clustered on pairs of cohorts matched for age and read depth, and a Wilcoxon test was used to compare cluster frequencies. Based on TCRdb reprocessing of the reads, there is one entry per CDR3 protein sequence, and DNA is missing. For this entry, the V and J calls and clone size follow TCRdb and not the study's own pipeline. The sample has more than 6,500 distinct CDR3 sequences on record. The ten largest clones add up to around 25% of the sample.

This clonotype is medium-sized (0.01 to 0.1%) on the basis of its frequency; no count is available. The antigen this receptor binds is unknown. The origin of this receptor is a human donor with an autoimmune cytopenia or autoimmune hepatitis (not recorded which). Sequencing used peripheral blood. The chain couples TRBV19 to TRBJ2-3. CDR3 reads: CASSPRTGTDTQYF.